The sequence of this T cell receptor (beta chain) was determined in a study of blood T cell repertoires in COVID-19. Study overall: Italy, Spain and the United States were the sources of the convalescent and acute COVID-19 samples. The analysed material was cDNA or gDNA that came from T cells, B-cell-depleted T cells, or PBMCs.

Per the authors' pipeline: From reference gene primer amplification, estimates of nucleated cell counts were derived. Only in-frame clones appear in the TCRdb table, and some are missing; sequencing was by immunoSEQ multiplex PCR. V and J calls and clone size come straight from that table; D and trimming were deduced from the DNA. Among about 520,000 clones listed, 70% to 90% were seen once. Sample: peripheral blood. This sequence was found in a human donor in a cohort sampled during active COVID-19.

CDR3 region: CASSLVPGGTDTQYF. The DNA for the CDR3 is TGCGCCAGCAGCTTGGTGCCGGGAGGCACAGATACGCAGTATTTT. This sequence joins TRBV5-1 and TRBJ2-3; tentative D call: TRBD2 (6 bases). CDR3 size: 15 residues. CDR1 and CDR2 from the germline V gene are SGHRS and YFSETQ. The ends were cut back, 0 bases at V and 1 base at J, with 9 bases in the middle. The full variable domain, with the rest looked up from reference TRBV5-1 and TRBJ2-3, is KAGVTQTPRYLIKTRGQQVTLSCSPISGHRSVSWYQQTPGQGLQFLFEYFSETQRNKGNFPGRFSGRQFSNSRSEMNVSTLELGDSALYLCASSLVPGGTDTQYFGPGTRLTVL.